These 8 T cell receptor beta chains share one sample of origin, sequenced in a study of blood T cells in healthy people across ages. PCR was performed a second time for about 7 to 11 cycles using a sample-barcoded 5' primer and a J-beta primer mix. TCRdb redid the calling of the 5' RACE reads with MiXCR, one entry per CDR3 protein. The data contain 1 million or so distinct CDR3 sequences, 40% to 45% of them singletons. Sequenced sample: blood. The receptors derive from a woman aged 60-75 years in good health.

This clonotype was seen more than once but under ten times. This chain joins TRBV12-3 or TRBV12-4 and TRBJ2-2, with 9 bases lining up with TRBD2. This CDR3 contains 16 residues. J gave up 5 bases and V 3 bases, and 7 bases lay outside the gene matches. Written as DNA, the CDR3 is TGTGCCAGCAGTTTCAGAGCGGGAGGAGGGACCGGGGAGCTGTTTTTT. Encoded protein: CASSFRAGGGTGELFF.

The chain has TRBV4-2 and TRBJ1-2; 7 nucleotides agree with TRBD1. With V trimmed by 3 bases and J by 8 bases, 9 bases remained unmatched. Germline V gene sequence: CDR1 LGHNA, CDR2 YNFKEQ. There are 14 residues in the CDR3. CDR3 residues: CASSHRQGPGGYTF. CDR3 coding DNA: TGTGCCAGCAGCCACAGACAGGGTCCAGGAGGCTACACCTTC.

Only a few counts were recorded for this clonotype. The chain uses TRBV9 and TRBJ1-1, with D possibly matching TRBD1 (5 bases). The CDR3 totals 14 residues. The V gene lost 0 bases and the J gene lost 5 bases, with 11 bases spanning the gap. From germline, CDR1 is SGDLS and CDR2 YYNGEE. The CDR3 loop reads CASSVVKRGTEAFF. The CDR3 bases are TGTGCCAGCAGCGTAGTGAAGAGGGGTACTGAAGCTTTCTTT.

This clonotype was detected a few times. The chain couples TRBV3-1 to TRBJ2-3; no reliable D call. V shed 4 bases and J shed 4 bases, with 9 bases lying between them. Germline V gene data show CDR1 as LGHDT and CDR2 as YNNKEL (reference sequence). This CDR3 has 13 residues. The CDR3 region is CASSRGWADTQYF. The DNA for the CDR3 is TGTGCCAGCAGCCGCGGTTGGGCAGATACGCAGTATTTT.

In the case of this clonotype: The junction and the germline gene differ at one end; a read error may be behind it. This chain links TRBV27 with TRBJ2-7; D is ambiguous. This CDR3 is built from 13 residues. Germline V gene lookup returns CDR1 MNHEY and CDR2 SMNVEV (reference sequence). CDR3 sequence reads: CAISLGQIYEQYF. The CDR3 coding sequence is TGTGCCATCAGTTTAGGGCAAATCTACGAGCAGTACTTC.

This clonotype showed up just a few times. The CDR3 DNA follows: TGCGCCAGCAGGTTGACGGAGTACACAGATACGCAGTATTTT. It is translated as CASRLTEYTDTQYF. The rearrangement links TRBV5-1 to TRBJ2-3; no firm D call. In germline, CDR1 is SGHRS, CDR2 YFSETQ. CDR3 length: 14 residues. V lost 5 bases and J 2 bases, leaving 12 bases between the germline ends.

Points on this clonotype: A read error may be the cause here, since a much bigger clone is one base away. The CDR3 nucleotides are TGTGCCAGCAGCCCCCAGACAGGGGATGAGCAGTACTTC. It codes for CASSPQTGDEQYF. The chain links TRBV9 to TRBJ2-4; 8 bases are shared with TRBD1. This CDR3 comprises 13 residues. Germline CDR1 SGDLS, CDR2 YYNGEE. V was pared by 4 bases and J by 13 bases, with 10 bases of the junction left unmatched.

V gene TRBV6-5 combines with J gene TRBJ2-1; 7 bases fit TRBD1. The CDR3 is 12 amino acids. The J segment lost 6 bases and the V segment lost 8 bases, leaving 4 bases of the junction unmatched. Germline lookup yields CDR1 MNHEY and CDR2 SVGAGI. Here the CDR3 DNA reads TGTGCCAGCCGAAACAGGGGCAATGAGCAGTTCTTC. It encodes CASRNRGNEQFF.